This T cell receptor beta chain was captured by sequencing in a study of human T cells and chemical hapten exposure. The J segment lost 6 bases and the V segment lost 8 bases, leaving 4 bases of the junction unmatched. Germline loops: CDR1 ENHRY, CDR2 SYGVKD. CDR3 length: 13 amino acids. Time point: patch test 1, 2 weeks after DPC sensitization. The treatment was: therapeutic diphenylcyclopropenone sensitization with weekly scalp DPC. This clonotype showed up just a few times. TCRdb ran MiXCR on the RACE reads and lists one entry per CDR3 protein. The sample includes some 400,000 distinct CDR3 sequences, approximately 5.1% seen only once; the top ten take 2% to 2.5%.

The sequence derives from a woman in her forties or fifties with alopecia areata. Some clones in this sample may be carry-over from other donors' samples. The V call is TRBV10-3, the J call TRBJ2-1; 10 bases map to TRBD1. The sample consisted of whole blood, taken in connection with sensitization to the hapten diphenylcyclopropenone (DPC). Here the CDR3 reads CAIGTGESNEQFF. DNA for the CDR3: TGTGCCATCGGGACAGGGGAGTCCAATGAGCAGTTCTTC.